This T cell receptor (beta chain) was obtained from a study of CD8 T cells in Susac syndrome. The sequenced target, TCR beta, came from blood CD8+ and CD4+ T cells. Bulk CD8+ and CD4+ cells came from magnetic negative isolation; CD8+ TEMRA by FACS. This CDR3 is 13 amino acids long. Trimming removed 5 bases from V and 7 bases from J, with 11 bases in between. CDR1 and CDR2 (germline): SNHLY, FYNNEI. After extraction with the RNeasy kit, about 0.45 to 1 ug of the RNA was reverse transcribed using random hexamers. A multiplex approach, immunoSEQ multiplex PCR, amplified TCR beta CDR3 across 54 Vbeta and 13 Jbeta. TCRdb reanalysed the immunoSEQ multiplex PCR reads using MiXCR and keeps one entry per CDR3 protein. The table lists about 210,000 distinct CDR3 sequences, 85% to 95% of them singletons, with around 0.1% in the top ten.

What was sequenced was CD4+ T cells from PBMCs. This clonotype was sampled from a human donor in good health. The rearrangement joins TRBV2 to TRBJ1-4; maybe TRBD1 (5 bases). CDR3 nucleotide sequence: TGTGCCAGCAGTCGGGGAAGGGGTGAAAAACTGTTTTTT. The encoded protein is CASSRGRGEKLFF.